This T cell receptor beta chain was captured by sequencing in a study of blood T cell repertoires in COVID-19. This table comes from immunoSEQ multiplex PCR, and its TCRdb copy is limited to in-frame clones, with some not included. The sample has approximately 110,000 clones; roughly 72% are singletons. Germline-derived CDR1 and CDR2 are DFQATT and SNEGSKA (reference sequence). This CDR3 comprises 14 residues. The germline V and J ends were trimmed by 3 bases and 0 bases, with 12 bases remaining between them. The V and J genes are TRBV20-1 and TRBJ2-7; no clear D. The material sequenced was peripheral blood. The TCR comes from a man at least 80 years old with COVID-19, enrolled during active disease. CDR3 sequence (DNA): TGCAGTGCTAGTCAAGCGTACCTCTCCTACGAGCAGTACTTC. Its protein is CSASQAYLSYEQYF.